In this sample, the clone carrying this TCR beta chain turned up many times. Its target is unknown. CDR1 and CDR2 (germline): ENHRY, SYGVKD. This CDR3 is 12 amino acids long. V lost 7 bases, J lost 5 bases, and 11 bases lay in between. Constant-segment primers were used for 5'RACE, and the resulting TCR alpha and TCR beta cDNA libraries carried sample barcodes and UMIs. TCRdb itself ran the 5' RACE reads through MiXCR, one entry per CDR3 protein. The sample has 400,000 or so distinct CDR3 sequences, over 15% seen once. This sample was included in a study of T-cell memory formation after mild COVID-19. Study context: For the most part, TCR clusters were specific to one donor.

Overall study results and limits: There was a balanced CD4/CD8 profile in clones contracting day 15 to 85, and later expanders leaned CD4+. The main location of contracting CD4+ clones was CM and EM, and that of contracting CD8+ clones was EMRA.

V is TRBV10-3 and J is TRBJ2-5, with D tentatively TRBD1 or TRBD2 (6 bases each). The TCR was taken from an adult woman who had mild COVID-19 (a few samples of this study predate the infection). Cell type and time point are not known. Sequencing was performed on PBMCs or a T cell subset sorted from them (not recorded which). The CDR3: CAINRGRETQYF. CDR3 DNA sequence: TGTGCCATCAACCGGGGGCGGGAGACCCAGTACTTC.